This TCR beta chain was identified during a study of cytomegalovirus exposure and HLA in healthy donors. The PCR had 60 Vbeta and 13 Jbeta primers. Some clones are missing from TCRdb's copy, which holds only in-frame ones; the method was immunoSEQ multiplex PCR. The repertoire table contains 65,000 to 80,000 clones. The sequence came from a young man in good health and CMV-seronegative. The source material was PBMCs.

Here the CDR3 reads CASSSPDRADLYGYTF. CDR3 in DNA: TGTGCCAGCAGCTCCCCCGACAGGGCTGATTTGTATGGCTACACCTTC. The rearrangement links TRBV7-9 to TRBJ1-2; 7 bases fit TRBD1. Germline trimming cut 4 bases from V and 5 bases from J; bases unmatched to any gene: 13. The CDR3 runs 16 residues. Germline loops: CDR1 SEHNR, CDR2 FQNEAQ (reference sequence).